The text below deals with one T cell receptor (beta chain). Its antigen is as yet unknown. The data were obtained in a study of cytomegalovirus exposure and HLA in healthy donors. The germline CDR1 and CDR2 sequences are KGHSH and LQKENI. The CDR3 runs to 16 residues. V lost 3 bases and J lost 6; bases outside the gene matches: 10. Researchers ran the PCR with 60 Vbeta and 13 Jbeta primers. The data were produced by immunoSEQ multiplex PCR, yet TCRdb's version contains in-frame clones alone and is incomplete. The repertoire shows roughly 70,000 clones; the top ten hold roughly 7.4%. General observations from the study: It was likely that a cluster of highly shared sequence variants was a sequencing artifact. Data from an earlier analysis indicated that most TCR beta V segments were productive either about 87% or about 30% of the time.

This chain joins TRBV18 and TRBJ2-1, with 8 bases that match TRBD2. This sequence was found in a female donor in good health and CMV-seropositive. The sequenced sample was PBMCs. CDR3 loop: CASSPNRGGSFNEQFF. The CDR3 nucleotides are TGTGCCAGCTCACCTAATCGGGGGGGCTCTTTCAATGAGCAGTTCTTC.